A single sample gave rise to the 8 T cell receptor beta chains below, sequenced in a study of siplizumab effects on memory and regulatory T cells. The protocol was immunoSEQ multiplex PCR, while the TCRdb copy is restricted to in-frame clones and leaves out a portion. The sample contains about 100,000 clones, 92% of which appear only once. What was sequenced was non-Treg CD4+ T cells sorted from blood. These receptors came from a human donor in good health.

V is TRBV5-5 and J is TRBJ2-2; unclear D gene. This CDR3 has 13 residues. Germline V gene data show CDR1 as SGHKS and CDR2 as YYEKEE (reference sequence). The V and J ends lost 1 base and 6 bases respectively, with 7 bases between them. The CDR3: CASSLLLSGELFF. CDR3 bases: TGTGCCAGCAGCTTGCTTCTTTCCGGGGAGCTGTTTTTT.

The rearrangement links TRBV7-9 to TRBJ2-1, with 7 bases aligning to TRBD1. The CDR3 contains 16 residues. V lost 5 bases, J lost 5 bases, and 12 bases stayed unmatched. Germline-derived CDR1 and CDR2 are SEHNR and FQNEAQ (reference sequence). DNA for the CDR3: TGTGCCAGCAGCCCAAATCTGATAACAGGGGACAATGAGCAGTTCTTC. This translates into CASSPNLITGDNEQFF.

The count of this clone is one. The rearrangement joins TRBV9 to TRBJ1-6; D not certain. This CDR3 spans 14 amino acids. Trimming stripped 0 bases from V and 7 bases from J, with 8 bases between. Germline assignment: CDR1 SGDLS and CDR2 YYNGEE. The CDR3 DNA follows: TGTGCCAGCAGCGTAGGCGTTCTCAATTCACCCCTCCACTTT. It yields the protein CASSVGVLNSPLHF.

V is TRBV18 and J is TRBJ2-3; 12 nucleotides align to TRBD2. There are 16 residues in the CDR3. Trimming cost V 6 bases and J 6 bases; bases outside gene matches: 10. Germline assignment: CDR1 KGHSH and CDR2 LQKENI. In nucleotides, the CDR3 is TGTGCCAGCTCCCGGACTAGCGGGGCTCTCGGGGATACGCAGTATTTT. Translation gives CASSRTSGALGDTQYF.

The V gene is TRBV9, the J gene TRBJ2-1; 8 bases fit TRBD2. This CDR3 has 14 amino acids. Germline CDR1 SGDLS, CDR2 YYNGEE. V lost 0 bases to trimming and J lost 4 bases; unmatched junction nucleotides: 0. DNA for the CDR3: TGTGCCAGCAGCGTAGCTAGCGGGTACAATGAGCAGTTCTTC. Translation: CASSVASGYNEQFF.

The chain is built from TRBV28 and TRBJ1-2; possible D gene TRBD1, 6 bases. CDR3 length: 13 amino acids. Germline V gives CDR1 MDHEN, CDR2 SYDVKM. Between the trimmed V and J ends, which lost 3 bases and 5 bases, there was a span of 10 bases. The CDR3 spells CASSFRGRYGYTF. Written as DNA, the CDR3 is TGTGCCAGCAGTTTCAGGGGCCGTTATGGCTACACCTTC.

The CDR3 loop is CASSPLHGEQYF. CDR3 nucleotide sequence: TGTGCCAGCAGCCCCCTTCATGGCGAGCAGTACTTC. The V gene is TRBV5-6, the J gene TRBJ2-7; D is ambiguous. This CDR3 has 12 amino acids. The V and J ends lost 4 bases and 6 bases respectively, with 11 bases between them. Germline loops: CDR1 SGHDT, CDR2 YYEEEE.

This CDR3 reads CASSSTGQSNQPQHF. CDR3 nucleotides: TGTGCCAGCAGCAGTACGGGACAGAGCAATCAGCCCCAGCATTTT. The V and J genes are TRBV7-2 and TRBJ1-5; 7 nucleotides align to TRBD1. From germline, CDR1 is SGHTA and CDR2 FQGNSA. The CDR3 loop spans 15 amino acids. V dropped 5 bases and J dropped 1; count of bases not matched to a gene: 5. Drawing the rest from reference TRBV7-2 and TRBJ1-5, the complete variable domain is GAGVSQSPSNKVTEKGKDVELRCDPISGHTALYWYRQSLGQGLEFLIYFQGNSAPDKSGLPSDRFSAERTGGSVSTLTIQRTQQEDSAVYLCASSSTGQSNQPQHFGDGTRLSIL.